This passage covers 5 T cell receptor beta chains from one sample sequenced in a study of technical replicates of blood from several donors. Clones were read by immunoSEQ multiplex PCR, and TCRdb kept only the in-frame ones, dropping some. The profile shows roughly 60,000 clones, 75% to 90% of them singletons. Specimen: PBMCs. All receptors come from a human donor in good health. Some clones in this sample may be carry-over from other donors' samples.

V usage is TRBV18 and J usage is TRBJ2-7, with TRBD1 matching 9 bases. CDR1 and CDR2 from the germline V gene are KGHSH and LQKENI. The CDR3 runs 12 residues. Unmatched junction bases numbered 5, after V lost 5 bases and J lost 9 bases. The CDR3 nucleotides are TGTGCCAGCTCAGGACAGGGGATGTGGCAGTACTTC. Translated, it gives CASSGQGMWQYF.

This chain joins TRBV7-3 and TRBJ2-5, with TRBD1 identical over 7 bases. Germline assignment: CDR1 SGHTA and CDR2 FQGTGA. V trimming: 5 bases; J trimming: 5 bases; junction bases outside the gene matches: 5. The CDR3 extends over 13 amino acids. The CDR3 spells CASSPGGEETQYF. The CDR3, as DNA: TGTGCCAGCAGCCCAGGGGGAGAGGAGACCCAGTACTTC.

The rearrangement links TRBV5-8 to TRBJ1-4, with D possibly TRBD1 on 5 matching bases. CDR1 is SGHTS, CDR2 YDEGEE, per germline. V lost 3 bases and J lost 8, with 11 bases in between. The CDR3 totals 13 residues. The DNA for the CDR3 is TGTGCCAGCAGCTCGAACCGGGGGGAAAAACTGTTTTTT. Protein: CASSSNRGEKLFF.

CDR3 coding DNA: TGTGCCAGCAGCGCCGAGGTGTTAGGGGCCAACACCGGGGAGCTGTTTTTT. Protein sequence: CASSAEVLGANTGELFF. J is TRBJ2-2 and V is TRBV9; D is possibly TRBD1 (5 bases). Trimming pared 3 bases from V and 2 bases from J, leaving 17 bases between. CDR1 and CDR2 (germline): SGDLS, YYNGEE. This CDR3 is 17 amino acids long.

This chain connects TRBV10-3 to TRBJ2-1; 10 bases align to TRBD2. The ends lost 5 bases at V and 5 bases at J; junction bases unmatched: 6. The CDR3 runs to 15 residues. Germline V gives CDR1 ENHRY, CDR2 SYGVKD. This CDR3 reads CAISKGLATNNEQFF. The CDR3, as DNA: TGTGCCATCAGTAAGGGACTAGCGACGAACAATGAGCAGTTCTTC.